This section outlines one T cell receptor beta chain sequence together with its context. The antigen remains undetermined. The assay was immunoSEQ multiplex PCR, and TCRdb's table has in-frame clones only and misses some. The table has roughly 150,000 clones, approximately 86% seen once. This entry belongs to a study of cytomegalovirus exposure and HLA in healthy donors. Study conclusions and caveats: Cytomegalovirus-associated status was assigned to more than 150 TCR beta chains. In vitro checks showed that three CMV-associated chains really do target CMV antigens. Most TCR sequences proved rare, with some public TCRs found in many donors. Later, an analysis found that TCR clusters from the first cohort tended to co-occur in the 120 or so validation repertoires.

The sequencing sample was made of PBMCs. The receptor was derived from a man younger than 35 in good health and CMV-seropositive.

The CDR3 bases are TGTGCCAGCAGCGTTAATAGTGAAGCCGGGAGCGATGAGCAGTTCTTC. Protein: CASSVNSEAGSDEQFF. This sequence joins TRBV7-9 and TRBJ2-1; D possibly corresponds to TRBD2 (6 bases). Germline-derived CDR1 and CDR2 are SEHNR and FQNEAQ (reference sequence). The V end lost 5 bases, the J end lost 8 bases, and 22 bases lay between the germline ends. This CDR3 spans 16 amino acids.